This T cell receptor (beta chain) stems from a study of blood T cells in healthy people across ages. The study's findings and limits: The recorded TCR beta diversity per million T cells decreased in a roughly linear manner with age.

PCR was performed a second time for roughly 7 to 12 cycles using a sample-barcoded 5' primer and a J-beta primer mix. Unique molecular identifiers of 12 random nucleotides labeled each cDNA. MiXCR was run by TCRdb on the 5' RACE reads, yielding one entry per CDR3 protein. The table shows 650,000 to 1,000,000 distinct CDR3 sequences, with roughly 40% occurring only once. On this clonotype itself: Antigen unknown. This may arise from a read error, as a much more abundant clone is one base away.

The CDR3 totals 14 residues. Germline V gene data show CDR1 as MNHEY and CDR2 as SVGAGI. Per sample, extraction of total RNA gave at least 5.5 micrograms in every case. Sequencing was done on a sample of blood. The V and J genes are TRBV6-5 and TRBJ2-7, with TRBD1 as a possible D gene (6 bases). With the DNA end fitting TRBJ2-5 better, the J assignment may be wrong. The clonotype originates from a man aged 18 to 29 in good health. The CDR3 region has the DNA TGTGCCAGCAGTCACCGGACAGACCAAGAGACCCAGTACTTC. Protein: CASSHRTDQETQYF.